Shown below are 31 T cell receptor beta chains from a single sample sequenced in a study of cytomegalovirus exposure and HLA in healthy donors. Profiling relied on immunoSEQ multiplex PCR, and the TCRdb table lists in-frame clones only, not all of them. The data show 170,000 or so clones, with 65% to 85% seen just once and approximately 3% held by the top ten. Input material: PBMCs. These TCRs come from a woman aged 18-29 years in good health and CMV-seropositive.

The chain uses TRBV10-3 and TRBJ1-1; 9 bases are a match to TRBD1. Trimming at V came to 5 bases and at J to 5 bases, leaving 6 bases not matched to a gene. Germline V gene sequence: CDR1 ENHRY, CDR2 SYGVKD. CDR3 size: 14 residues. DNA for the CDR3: TGTGCCATCAGTTCGGACAGGGGAGGGACTGAAGCTTTCTTT. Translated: CAISSDRGGTEAFF.

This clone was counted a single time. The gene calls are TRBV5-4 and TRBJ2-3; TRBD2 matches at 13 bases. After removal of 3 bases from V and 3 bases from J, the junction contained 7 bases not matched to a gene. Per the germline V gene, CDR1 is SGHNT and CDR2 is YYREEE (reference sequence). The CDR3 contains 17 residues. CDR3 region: CASSSRTSGGGTDTQYF. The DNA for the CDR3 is TGTGCCAGCAGCTCTCGGACTAGCGGGGGAGGGACAGATACGCAGTATTTT.

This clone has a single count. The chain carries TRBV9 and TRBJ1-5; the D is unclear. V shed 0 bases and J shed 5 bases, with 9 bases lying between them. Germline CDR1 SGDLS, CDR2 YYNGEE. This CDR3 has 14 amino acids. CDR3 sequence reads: CASSVGLKDQPQHF. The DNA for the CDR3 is TGTGCCAGCAGCGTAGGACTAAAGGATCAGCCCCAGCATTTT.

This CDR3 reads CASSVVAGGLDIQYF. Written as DNA, the CDR3 is TGTGCCAGTAGTGTAGTAGCGGGGGGGCTAGACATTCAGTACTTC. This rearrangement joins TRBV19 to TRBJ2-4; 11 bases are a match to TRBD2. V was pared by 5 bases and J by 8 bases, with 8 bases of the junction left unmatched. There are 15 residues in the CDR3. Germline assignment: CDR1 LNHDA and CDR2 SQIVND (reference sequence).

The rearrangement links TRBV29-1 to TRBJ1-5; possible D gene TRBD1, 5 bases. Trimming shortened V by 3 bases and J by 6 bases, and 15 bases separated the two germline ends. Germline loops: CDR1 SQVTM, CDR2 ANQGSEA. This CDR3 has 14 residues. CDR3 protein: CSVEGQGKAQPQHF. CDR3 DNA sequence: TGCAGCGTTGAGGGGCAGGGTAAAGCTCAGCCCCAGCATTTT.

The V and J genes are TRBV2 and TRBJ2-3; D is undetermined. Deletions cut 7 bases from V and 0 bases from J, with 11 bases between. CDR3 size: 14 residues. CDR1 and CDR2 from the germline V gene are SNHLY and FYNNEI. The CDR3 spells CASNIVSSTDTQYF. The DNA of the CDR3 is TGTGCCAGCAATATAGTTTCCAGCACAGATACGCAGTATTTT. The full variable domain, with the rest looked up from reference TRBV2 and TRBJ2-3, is EPEVTQTPSHQVTQMGQEVILRCVPISNHLYFYWYRQILGQKVEFLVSFYNNEISEKSEIFDDQFSVERPDGSNFTLKIRSTKLEDSAMYFCASNIVSSTDTQYFGPGTRLTVL.

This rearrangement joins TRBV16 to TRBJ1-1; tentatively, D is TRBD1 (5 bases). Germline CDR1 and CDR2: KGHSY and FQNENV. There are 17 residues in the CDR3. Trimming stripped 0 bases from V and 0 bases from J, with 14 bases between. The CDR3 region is CASSQSNRPLLNTEAFF. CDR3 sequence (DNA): TGTGCCAGCAGCCAATCGAACAGGCCCTTACTGAACACTGAAGCTTTCTTT.

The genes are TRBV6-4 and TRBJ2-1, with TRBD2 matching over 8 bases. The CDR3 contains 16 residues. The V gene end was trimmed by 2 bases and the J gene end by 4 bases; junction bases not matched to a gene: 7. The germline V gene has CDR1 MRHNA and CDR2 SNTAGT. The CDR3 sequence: CASSDQGLGLYNEQFF. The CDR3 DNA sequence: TGTGCCAGCAGTGACCAGGGACTAGGGCTTTACAATGAGCAGTTCTTC.

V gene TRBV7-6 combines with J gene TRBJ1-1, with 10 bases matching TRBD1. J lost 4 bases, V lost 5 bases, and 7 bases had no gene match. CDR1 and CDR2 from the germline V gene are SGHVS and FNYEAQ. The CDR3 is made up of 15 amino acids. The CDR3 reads CASSLDRGPGTEAFF. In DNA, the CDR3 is TGTGCCAGCAGCCTTGACAGGGGGCCTGGCACTGAAGCTTTCTTT.

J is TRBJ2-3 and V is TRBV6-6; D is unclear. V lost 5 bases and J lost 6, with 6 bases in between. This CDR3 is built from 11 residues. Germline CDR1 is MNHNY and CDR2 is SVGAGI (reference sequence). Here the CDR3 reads CASSPRDTQYF. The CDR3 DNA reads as TGTGCCAGCAGTCCCCGTGATACGCAGTATTTT.

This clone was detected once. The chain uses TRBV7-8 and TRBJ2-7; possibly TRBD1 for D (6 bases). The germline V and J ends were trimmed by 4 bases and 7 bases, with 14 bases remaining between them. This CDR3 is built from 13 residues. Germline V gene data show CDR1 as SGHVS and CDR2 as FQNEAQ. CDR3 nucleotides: TGTGCCAGCAGCTCAGGACAGACGTGGGAGCAGTACTTC. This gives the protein CASSSGQTWEQYF.

The CDR3 DNA reads TGTGCCAGGGGGACAGCAGGAGGGTTCTTC. Protein: CARGTAGGFF. V gene TRBV19 combines with J gene TRBJ2-1; TRBD1 matches 7 bases. This CDR3 has 10 amino acids. Germline trimming cut 9 bases from V and 15 bases from J; bases unmatched to any gene: 8. Germline V gene data show CDR1 as LNHDA and CDR2 as SQIVND (reference sequence).

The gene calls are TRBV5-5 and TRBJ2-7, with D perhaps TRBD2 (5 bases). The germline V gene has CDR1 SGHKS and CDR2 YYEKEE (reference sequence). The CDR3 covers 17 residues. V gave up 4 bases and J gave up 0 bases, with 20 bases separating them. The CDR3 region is CASSGRGEHMSSYEQYF. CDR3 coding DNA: TGTGCCAGCAGCGGTCGGGGTGAGCATATGAGCTCCTACGAGCAGTACTTC.

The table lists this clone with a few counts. The chain's CDR3 is CASSWGSMYSGANVLTF. The CDR3 DNA reads as TGTGCCAGCAGCTGGGGCTCGATGTACTCTGGGGCCAACGTCCTGACTTTC. The chain links TRBV5-6 to TRBJ2-6; TRBD1 is a possible D gene (5 bases). V was shortened by 3 bases and J by 0 bases, with 13 bases between the two germline ends. The CDR3 loop spans 17 amino acids. The V gene's germline CDR1 is SGHDT and CDR2 YYEEEE.

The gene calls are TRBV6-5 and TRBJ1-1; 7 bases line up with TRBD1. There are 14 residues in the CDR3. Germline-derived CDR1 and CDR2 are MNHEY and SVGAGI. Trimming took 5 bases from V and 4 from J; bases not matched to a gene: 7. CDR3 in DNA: TGTGCCAGCAGTAGCTACAGGGGAGGCACTGAAGCTTTCTTT. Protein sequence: CASSSYRGGTEAFF.

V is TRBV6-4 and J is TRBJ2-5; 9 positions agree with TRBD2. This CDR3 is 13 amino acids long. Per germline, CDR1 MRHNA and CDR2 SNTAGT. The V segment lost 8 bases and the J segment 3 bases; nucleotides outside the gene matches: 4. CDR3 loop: CASAGGPEETQYF. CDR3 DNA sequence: TGTGCCAGCGCGGGGGGGCCAGAAGAGACCCAGTACTTC.

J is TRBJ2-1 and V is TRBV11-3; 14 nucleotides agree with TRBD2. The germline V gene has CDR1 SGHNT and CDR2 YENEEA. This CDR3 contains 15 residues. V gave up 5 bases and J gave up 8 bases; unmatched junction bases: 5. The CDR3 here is CASSPGTSGGDEQFF. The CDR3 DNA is TGTGCCAGCAGCCCTGGGACTAGCGGGGGAGATGAGCAGTTCTTC.

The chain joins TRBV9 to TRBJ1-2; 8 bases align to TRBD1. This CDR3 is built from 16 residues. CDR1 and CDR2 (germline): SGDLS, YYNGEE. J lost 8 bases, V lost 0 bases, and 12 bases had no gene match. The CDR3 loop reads CASSVAVSRQGNGYTF. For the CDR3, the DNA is TGTGCCAGCAGCGTAGCGGTATCGCGACAGGGGAACGGCTACACCTTC.

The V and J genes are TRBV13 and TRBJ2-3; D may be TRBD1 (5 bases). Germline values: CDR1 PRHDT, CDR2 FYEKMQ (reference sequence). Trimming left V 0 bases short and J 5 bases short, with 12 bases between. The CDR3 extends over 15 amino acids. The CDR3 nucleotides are TGTGCCAGCAGCTTAGGGGCAGGGTGGGGAGATACGCAGTATTTT. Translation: CASSLGAGWGDTQYF.

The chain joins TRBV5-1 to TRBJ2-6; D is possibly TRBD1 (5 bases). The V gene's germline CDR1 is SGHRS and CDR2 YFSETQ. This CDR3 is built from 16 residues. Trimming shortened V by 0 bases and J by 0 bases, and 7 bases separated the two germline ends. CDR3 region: CASSLGQFSGANVLTF. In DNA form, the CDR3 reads TGCGCCAGCAGCTTGGGACAGTTCTCTGGGGCCAACGTCCTGACTTTC.

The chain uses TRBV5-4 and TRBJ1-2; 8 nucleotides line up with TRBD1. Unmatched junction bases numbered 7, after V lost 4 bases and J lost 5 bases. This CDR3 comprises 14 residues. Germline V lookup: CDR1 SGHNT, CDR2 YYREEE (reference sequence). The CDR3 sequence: CASSLDRVRYGYTF. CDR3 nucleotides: TGTGCCAGCAGCCTGGACAGGGTTAGGTATGGCTACACCTTC.

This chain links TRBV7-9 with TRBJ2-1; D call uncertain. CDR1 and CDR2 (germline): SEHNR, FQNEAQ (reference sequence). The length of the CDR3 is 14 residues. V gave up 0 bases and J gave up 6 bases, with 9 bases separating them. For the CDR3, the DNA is TGTGCCAGCAGCTTAGCTAAGTCGAGCAATGAGCAGTTCTTC. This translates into CASSLAKSSNEQFF.

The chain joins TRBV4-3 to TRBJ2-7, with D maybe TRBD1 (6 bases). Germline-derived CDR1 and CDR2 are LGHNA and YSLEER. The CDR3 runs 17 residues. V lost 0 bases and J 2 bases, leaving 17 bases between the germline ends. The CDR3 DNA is TGCGCCAGCAGCCAAGAAGGTGGGGGCAGGTCAGCCTACGAGCAGTACTTC. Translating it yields CASSQEGGGRSAYEQYF.

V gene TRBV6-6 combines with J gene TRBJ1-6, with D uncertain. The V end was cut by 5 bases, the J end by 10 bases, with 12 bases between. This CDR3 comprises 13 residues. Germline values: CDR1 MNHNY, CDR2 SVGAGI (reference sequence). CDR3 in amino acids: CASSDFGRSPLHF. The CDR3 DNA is TGTGCCAGCAGTGACTTTGGGCGCTCACCCCTCCACTTT.

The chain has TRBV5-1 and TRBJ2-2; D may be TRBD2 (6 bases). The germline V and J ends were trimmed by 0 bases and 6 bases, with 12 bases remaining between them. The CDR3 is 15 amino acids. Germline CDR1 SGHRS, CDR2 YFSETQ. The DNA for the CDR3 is TGCGCCAGCAGCTTGGCCTCAAGGAGGGCCGGGGAGCTGTTTTTT. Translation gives CASSLASRRAGELFF.

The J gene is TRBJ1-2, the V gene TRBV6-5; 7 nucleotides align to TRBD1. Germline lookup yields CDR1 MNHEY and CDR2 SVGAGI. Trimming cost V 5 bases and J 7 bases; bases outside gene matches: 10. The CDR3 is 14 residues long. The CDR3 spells CASSRQGGLTGYTF. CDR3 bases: TGTGCCAGCAGTCGACAGGGCGGTCTTACTGGCTACACCTTC.

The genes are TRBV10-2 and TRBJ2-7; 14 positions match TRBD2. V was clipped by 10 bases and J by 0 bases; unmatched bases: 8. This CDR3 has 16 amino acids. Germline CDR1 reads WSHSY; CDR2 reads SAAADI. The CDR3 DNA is TGCGCCACCAAGGGACTAGCGGGGGAGAGCTCCTACGAGCAGTACTTC. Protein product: CATKGLAGESSYEQYF.

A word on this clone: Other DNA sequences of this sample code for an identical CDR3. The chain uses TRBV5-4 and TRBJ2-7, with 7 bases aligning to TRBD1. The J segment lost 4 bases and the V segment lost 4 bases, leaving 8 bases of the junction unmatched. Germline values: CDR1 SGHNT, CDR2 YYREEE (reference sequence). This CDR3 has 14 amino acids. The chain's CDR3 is CASSLGTDSYEQYF. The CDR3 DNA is TGTGCCAGCAGCCTTGGGACAGACTCATACGAGCAGTACTTC.

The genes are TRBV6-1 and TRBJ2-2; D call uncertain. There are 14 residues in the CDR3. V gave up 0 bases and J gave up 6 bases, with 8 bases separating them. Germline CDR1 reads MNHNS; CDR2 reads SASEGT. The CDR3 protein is CASSEARSPGELFF. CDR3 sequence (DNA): TGTGCCAGCAGTGAAGCGAGGTCGCCCGGGGAGCTGTTTTTT.

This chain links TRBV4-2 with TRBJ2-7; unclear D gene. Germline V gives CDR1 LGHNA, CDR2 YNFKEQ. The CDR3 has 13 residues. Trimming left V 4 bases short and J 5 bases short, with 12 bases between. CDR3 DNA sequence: TGTGCCAGCAGCCGTGGAGTTTTGGACGAGCAGTACTTC. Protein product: CASSRGVLDEQYF.

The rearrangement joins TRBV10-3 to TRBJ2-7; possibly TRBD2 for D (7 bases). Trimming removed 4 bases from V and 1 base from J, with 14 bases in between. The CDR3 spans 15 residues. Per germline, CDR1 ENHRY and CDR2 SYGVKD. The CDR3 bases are TGTGCCATCAGTGGGAACAGGGAGGGATCCTACGAGCAGTACTTC. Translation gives CAISGNREGSYEQYF.